This T cell receptor (beta chain) was identified during a study of CD8+ T cells in alopecia areata. Looking at the study overall: Twice daily, treated patients received 5 to 10 mg of oral tofacitinib. Tofacitinib exposure lasted 6 to 18 months, followed by 6 months off drug. Broader study findings: Affected lesional scalp, above all in alopecia totalis/universalis, was more clonal than normal scalp. A great number of expanded lesional clones endured in scalp and blood during tofacitinib.

Trimming shortened V by 5 bases and J by 2 bases, and 6 bases separated the two germline ends. The V gene's germline CDR1 is SGHAT and CDR2 FQNNGV. The CDR3 is made up of 12 amino acids. RNA extraction was followed by reverse transcription into cDNA, which acted as the sequencing template. Using immunoSEQ multiplex PCR, the repertoire was profiled, and TCRdb retains in-frame clones only, with some absent. The repertoire holds 100,000 to 150,000 clones, about 54% seen once, with around 30% in the top ten. In the case of this clone: Antigen unknown.

This sample's treatment: oral pan-JAK inhibitor, 5-10 mg twice daily. Sequenced material: CD8+ T cells sorted from blood, taken at week 4, from a patient treated with tofacitinib. The receptor comes from a human donor with alopecia areata. The chain has TRBV11-2 and TRBJ1-1; no firm D call. The CDR3 reads CASSQTNTEAFF. In DNA, the CDR3 is TGTGCCAGCAGCCAAACCAACACTGAAGCTTTCTTT.